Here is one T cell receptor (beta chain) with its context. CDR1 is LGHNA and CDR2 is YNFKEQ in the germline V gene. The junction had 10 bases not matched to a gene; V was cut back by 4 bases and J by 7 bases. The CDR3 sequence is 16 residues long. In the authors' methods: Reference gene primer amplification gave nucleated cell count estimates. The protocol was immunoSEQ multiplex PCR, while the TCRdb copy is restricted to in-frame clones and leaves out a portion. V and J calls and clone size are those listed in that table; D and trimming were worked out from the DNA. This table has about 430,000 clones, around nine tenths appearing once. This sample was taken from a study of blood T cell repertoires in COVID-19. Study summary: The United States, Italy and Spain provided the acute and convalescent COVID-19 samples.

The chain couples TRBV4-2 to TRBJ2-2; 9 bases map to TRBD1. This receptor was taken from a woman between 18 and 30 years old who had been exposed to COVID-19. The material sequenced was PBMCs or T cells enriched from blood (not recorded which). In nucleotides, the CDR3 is TGTGCCAGCAGCCTCAGGGAGGGACAGGGAGTCGGGGAGCTGTTTTTT. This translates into CASSLREGQGVGELFF.